This TCR beta chain was documented in a study of human T cells and chemical hapten exposure. Findings of the study overall: With alopecia, donors may have immune responses unlike healthy people's.

V gave up 2 bases and J gave up 4 bases; unmatched junction bases: 10. The CDR3 length is 17 residues. Germline-derived CDR1 and CDR2 are SGHVS and FNYEAQ. This clonotype was picked up a small number of times. The target antigen is unknown. Stated time point: patch test 1, 2 weeks after DPC sensitization. Regarding treatment: therapeutic diphenylcyclopropenone sensitization with weekly scalp DPC. TCRdb processed the RACE reads anew with MiXCR; each CDR3 protein has one entry. The top ten hold 2% to 2.5% of the sample, which has roughly 360,000 distinct CDR3 sequences, approximately 5% seen once. This clonotype originated in a woman aged 45-60 years with alopecia areata. Some clones in this sample may be carry-over from other donors' samples. The sample was whole blood, taken in connection with sensitization to the hapten diphenylcyclopropenone (DPC). The J gene is TRBJ2-3, the V gene TRBV7-6; 9 nucleotides match TRBD2. Here the CDR3 DNA reads TGTGCCAGCAGCTTAAGGCATAGCGGGAGAAAGGCAGATACGCAGTATTTT. Its translation: CASSLRHSGRKADTQYF.